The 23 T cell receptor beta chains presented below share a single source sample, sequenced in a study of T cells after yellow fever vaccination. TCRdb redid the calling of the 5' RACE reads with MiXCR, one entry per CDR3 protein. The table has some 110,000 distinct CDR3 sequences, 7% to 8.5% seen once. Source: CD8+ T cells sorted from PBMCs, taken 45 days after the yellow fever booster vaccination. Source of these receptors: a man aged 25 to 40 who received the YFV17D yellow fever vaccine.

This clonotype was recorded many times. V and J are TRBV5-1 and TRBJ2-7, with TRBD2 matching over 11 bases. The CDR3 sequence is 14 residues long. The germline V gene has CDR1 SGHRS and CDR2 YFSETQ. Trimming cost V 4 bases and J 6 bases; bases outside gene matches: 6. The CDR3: CASSPVAGGREQYF. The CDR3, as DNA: TGCGCCAGCAGCCCGGTAGCGGGAGGGCGCGAGCAGTACTTC.

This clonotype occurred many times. The CDR3 sequence: CASSQSSGRALETQYF. CDR3 bases: TGTGCCAGCAGTCAGTCTAGCGGGAGGGCCTTGGAGACCCAGTACTTC. V is TRBV27 and J is TRBJ2-5; 12 nucleotides agree with TRBD2. Germline V lookup: CDR1 MNHEY, CDR2 SMNVEV (reference sequence). CDR3 size: 16 residues. Trimming at V came to 5 bases and at J to 5 bases, leaving 9 bases not matched to a gene.

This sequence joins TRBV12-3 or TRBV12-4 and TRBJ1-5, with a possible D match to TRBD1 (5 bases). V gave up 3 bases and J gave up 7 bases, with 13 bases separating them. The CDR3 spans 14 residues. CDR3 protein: CASSFIEGRQPQHF. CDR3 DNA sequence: TGTGCCAGCAGTTTTATAGAGGGGCGGCAGCCCCAGCATTTT.

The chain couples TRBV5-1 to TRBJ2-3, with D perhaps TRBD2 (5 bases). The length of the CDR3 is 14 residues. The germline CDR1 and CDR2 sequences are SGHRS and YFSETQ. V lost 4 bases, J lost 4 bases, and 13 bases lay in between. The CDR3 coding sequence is TGCGCCAGCAGCCCGTTACTAGATTCAGATACGCAGTATTTT. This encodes CASSPLLDSDTQYF.

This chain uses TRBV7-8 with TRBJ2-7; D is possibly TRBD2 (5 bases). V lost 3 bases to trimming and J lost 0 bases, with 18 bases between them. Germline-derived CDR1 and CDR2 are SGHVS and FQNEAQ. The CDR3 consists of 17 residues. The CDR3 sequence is CASSLPRGQASSYEQYF. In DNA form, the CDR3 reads TGTGCCAGCAGCTTGCCCCGCGGGCAGGCGAGCTCCTACGAGCAGTACTTC.

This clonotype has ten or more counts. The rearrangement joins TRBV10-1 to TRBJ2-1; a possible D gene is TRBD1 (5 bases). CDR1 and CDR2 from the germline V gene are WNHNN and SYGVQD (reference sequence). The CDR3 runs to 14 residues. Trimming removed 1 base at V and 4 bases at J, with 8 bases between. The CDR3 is CASSEFQGYNEQFF. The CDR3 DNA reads TGCGCCAGCAGTGAGTTTCAGGGATACAATGAGCAGTTCTTC.

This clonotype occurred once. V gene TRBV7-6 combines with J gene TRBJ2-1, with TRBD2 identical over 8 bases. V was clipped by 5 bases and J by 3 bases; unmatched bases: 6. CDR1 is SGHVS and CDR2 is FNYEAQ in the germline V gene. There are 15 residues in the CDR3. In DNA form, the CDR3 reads TGTGCCAGCAGCACCACTAGCGGCCTCTACAATGAGCAGTTCTTC. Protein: CASSTTSGLYNEQFF.

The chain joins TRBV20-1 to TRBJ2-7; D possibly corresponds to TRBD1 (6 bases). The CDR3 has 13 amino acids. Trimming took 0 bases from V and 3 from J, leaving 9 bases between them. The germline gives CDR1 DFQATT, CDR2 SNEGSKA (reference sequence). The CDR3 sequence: CSARDIGGYEQYF. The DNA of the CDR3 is TGCAGTGCTAGAGATATAGGGGGCTACGAGCAGTACTTC.

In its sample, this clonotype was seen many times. The CDR3 protein is CASRHTSTDTQYF. CDR3 DNA sequence: TGTGCCAGCAGACACACTTCGACAGATACGCAGTATTTT. V is TRBV27 and J is TRBJ2-3; D ambiguous. Germline loops: CDR1 MNHEY, CDR2 SMNVEV (reference sequence). The V gene lost 6 bases and the J gene lost 3 bases, with 10 bases spanning the gap. The CDR3 has 13 amino acids.

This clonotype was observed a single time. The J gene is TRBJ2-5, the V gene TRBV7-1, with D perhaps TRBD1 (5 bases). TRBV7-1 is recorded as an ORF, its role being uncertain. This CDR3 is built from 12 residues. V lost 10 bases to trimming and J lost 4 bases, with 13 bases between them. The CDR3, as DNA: TGTGCCATGGGCTCAGGGCGAGAGACCCAGTACTTC. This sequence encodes CAMGSGRETQYF.

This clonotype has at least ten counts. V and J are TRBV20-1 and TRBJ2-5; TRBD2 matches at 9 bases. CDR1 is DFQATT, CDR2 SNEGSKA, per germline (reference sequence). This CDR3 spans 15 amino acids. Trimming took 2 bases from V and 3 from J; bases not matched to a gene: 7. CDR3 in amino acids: CSARPPVAGEETQYF. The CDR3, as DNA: TGCAGTGCTAGACCCCCTGTAGCGGGAGAAGAGACCCAGTACTTC.

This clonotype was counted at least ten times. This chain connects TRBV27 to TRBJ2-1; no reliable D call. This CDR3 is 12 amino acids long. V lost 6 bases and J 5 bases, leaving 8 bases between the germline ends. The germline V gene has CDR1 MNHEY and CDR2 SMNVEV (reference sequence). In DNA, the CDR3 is TGTGCCAGCAGGAGGCTTGACAATGAGCAGTTCTTC. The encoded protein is CASRRLDNEQFF.

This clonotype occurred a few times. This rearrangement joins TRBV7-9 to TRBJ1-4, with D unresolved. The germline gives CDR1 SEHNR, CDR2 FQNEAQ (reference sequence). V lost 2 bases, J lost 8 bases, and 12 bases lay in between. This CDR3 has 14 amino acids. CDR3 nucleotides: TGTGCCAGCAGCTTAACCACCGCTGAGGAAAAACTGTTTTTT. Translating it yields CASSLTTAEEKLFF.

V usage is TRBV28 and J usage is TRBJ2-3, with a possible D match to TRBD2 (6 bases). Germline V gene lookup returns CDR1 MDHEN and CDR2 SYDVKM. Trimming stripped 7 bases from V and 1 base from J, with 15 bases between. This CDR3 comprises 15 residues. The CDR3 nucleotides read TGTGCCAGCACCCCGGAGGGTTCTCGCACAGATACGCAGTATTTT. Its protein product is CASTPEGSRTDTQYF.

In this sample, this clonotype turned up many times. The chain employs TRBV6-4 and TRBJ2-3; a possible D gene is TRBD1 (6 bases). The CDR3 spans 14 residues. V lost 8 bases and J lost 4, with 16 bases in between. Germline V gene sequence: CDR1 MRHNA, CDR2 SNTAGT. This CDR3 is CASASLPGADTQYF. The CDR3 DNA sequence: TGTGCCAGCGCTTCACTCCCAGGGGCAGATACGCAGTATTTT.

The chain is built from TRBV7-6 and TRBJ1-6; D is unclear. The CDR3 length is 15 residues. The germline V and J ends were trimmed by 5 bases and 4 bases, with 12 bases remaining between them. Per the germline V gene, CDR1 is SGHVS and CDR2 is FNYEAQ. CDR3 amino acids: CASSTTTQYNSPLHF. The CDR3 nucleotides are TGTGCCAGCAGCACCACGACCCAGTATAATTCACCCCTCCACTTT. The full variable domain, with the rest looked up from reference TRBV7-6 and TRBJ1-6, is GAGVSQSPRYKVTKRGQDVALRCDPISGHVSLYWYRQALGQGPEFLTYFNYEAQQDKSGLPNDRFSAERPEGSISTLTIQRTEQRDSAMYRCASSTTTQYNSPLHFGNGTRLTVT.

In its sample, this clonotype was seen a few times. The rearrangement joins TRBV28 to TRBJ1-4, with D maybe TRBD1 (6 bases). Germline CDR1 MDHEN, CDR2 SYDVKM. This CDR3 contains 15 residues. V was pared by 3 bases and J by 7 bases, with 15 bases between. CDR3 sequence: CASSFIGGGGEKLFF. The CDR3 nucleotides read TGTGCCAGCAGTTTTATAGGGGGAGGGGGTGAAAAACTGTTTTTT. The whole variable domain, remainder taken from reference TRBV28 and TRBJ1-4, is DVKVTQSSRYLVKRTGEKVFLECVQDMDHENMFWYRQDPGLGLRLIYFSYDVKMKEKGDIPEGYSVSREKKERFSLILESASTNQTSMYLCASSFIGGGGEKLFFGSGTQLSVL.

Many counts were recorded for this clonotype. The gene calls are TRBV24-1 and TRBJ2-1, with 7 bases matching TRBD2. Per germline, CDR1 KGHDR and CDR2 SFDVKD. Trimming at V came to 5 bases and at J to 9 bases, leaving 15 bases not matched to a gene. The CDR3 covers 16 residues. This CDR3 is CATSAATSETRFEQFF. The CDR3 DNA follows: TGTGCCACCAGTGCCGCCACTAGCGAAACACGATTTGAGCAGTTCTTC.

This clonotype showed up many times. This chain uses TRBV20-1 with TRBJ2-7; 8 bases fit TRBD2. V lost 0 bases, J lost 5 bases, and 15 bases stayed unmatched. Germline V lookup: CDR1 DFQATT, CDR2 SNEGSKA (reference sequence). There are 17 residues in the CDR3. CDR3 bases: TGCAGTGCTAGAGACGAAGCGGGAGTTTATCTGTTTGACGAGCAGTACTTC. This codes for CSARDEAGVYLFDEQYF.

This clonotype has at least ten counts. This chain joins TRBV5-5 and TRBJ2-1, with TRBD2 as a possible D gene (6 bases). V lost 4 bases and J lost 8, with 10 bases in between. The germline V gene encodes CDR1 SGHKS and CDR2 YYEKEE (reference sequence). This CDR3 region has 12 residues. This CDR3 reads CASSPGTHEQFF. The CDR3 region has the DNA TGTGCCAGCAGCCCCGGGACTCATGAGCAGTTCTTC.

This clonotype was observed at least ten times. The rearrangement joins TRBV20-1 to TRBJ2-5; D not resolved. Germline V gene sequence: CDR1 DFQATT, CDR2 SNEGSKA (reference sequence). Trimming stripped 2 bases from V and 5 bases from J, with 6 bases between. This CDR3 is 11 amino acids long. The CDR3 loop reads CSARRAETQYF. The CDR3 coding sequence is TGCAGTGCTAGAAGGGCCGAGACCCAGTACTTC.

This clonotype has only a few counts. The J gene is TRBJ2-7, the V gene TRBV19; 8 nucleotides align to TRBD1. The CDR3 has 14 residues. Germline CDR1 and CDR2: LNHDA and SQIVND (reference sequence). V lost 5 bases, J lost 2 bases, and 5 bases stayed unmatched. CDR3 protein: CASSYGGQAYEQYF. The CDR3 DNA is TGTGCCAGTAGTTACGGGGGACAGGCCTACGAGCAGTACTTC.

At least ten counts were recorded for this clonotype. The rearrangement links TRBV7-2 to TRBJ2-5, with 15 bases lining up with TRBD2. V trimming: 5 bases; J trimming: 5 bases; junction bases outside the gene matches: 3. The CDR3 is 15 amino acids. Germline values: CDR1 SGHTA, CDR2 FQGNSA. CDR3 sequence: CASSIGLAGGETQYF. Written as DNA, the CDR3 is TGTGCCAGCAGCATCGGACTAGCGGGAGGGGAGACCCAGTACTTC. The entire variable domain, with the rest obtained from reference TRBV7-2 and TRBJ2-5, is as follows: GAGVSQSPSNKVTEKGKDVELRCDPISGHTALYWYRQSLGQGLEFLIYFQGNSAPDKSGLPSDRFSAERTGGSVSTLTIQRTQQEDSAVYLCASSIGLAGGETQYFGPGTRLLVL.